The 9 T cell receptor beta chains presented below share a single source sample, sequenced in a study of brain T cells in children with intractable seizures. Time point of the sample: blood from clinic visit 5 months post-surgery; TSC patient then seizure free. Clones were sequenced by immunoSEQ multiplex PCR, and TCRdb holds only the in-frame ones, with some missing. The table lists 300,000 to 400,000 clones, 93% of them singletons. The sequencing here drew on peripheral blood, taken 4 to 6 months after surgery. The source of these receptors is a boy under two years old with tuberous sclerosis and intractable seizures.

The rearrangement links TRBV24-1 to TRBJ2-1, with D possibly TRBD2 on 6 matching bases. CDR3 length equals 15 residues. The V end was cut by 2 bases, the J end by 7 bases, with 14 bases between. Germline V lookup: CDR1 KGHDR, CDR2 SFDVKD. DNA of the CDR3: TGTGCCACCAGTGATTCGGTGGGCGGGATAAATGAGCAGTTCTTC. The encoded protein is CATSDSVGGINEQFF.

The V and J genes are TRBV5-8 and TRBJ2-1; tentative D call: TRBD1 (6 bases). CDR3 size: 13 residues. Germline CDR1 reads SGHTS; CDR2 reads YDEGEE. V was pared by 0 bases and J by 9 bases, with 10 bases between. CDR3 region: CASSLEQGIEQFF. In nucleotides, the CDR3 is TGTGCCAGCAGCTTGGAACAGGGAATTGAGCAGTTCTTC.

This rearrangement joins TRBV6-5 to TRBJ2-7; D is perhaps TRBD1 or TRBD2 (5 bases each). V shed 8 bases and J shed 5 bases, with 19 bases lying between them. Looked up from germline, CDR1 is MNHEY and CDR2 is SVGAGI. This CDR3 comprises 14 residues. The CDR3 DNA sequence: TGTGCCAGCCGCCGGGGCAGGGACCAGAACGAGCAGTACTTC. It codes for CASRRGRDQNEQYF.

The chain joins TRBV6-2 or TRBV6-3 to TRBJ1-4; TRBD1 matches 9 bases. This CDR3 is built from 20 residues. With V trimmed by 5 bases and J by 7 bases, 23 bases remained unmatched. CDR1 and CDR2 from the germline V gene are MNHEY and SVGEGT. The chain's CDR3 is CASSRLGIGTGPSGREKLFF. The CDR3 DNA is TGTGCCAGCAGTCGCTTAGGAATCGGGACAGGGCCATCGGGGCGTGAAAAACTGTTTTTT.

This clone was found once. V and J are TRBV7-2 and TRBJ2-5, with 8 bases lining up with TRBD2. The J segment lost 4 bases and the V segment lost 5 bases, leaving 9 bases of the junction unmatched. This CDR3 contains 15 residues. Germline V gene lookup returns CDR1 SGHTA and CDR2 FQGNSA. This CDR3 is CASSATGGGRETQYF. In DNA, the CDR3 is TGTGCCAGCAGCGCAACCGGGGGGGGACGAGAGACCCAGTACTTC.

This chain uses TRBV9 with TRBJ2-2; D possibly corresponds to TRBD2 (6 bases). The V gene lost 0 bases and the J gene lost 5 bases, with 11 bases spanning the gap. This CDR3 comprises 15 residues. Germline V gives CDR1 SGDLS, CDR2 YYNGEE. This CDR3 is CASSVGGVGTGELFF. In DNA form, the CDR3 reads TGTGCCAGCAGCGTAGGCGGGGTAGGGACCGGGGAGCTGTTTTTT.

The chain combines TRBV5-6 with TRBJ1-1; D gene ambiguous. CDR3 length: 16 residues. Trimming stripped 3 bases from V and 3 bases from J, with 18 bases between. From germline, CDR1 is SGHDT and CDR2 YYEEEE. The CDR3 sequence is CASSSRRQVWDTEAFF. CDR3 sequence (DNA): TGTGCCAGCAGCTCCCGTAGGCAAGTATGGGACACTGAAGCTTTCTTT. The full variable domain, with the rest looked up from reference TRBV5-6 and TRBJ1-1, is DAGVTQSPTHLIKTRGQQVTLRCSPKSGHDTVSWYQQALGQGPQFIFQYYEEEERQRGNFPDRFSGHQFPNYSSELNVNALLLGDSALYLCASSSRRQVWDTEAFFGQGTRLTVV.

The chain joins TRBV3-1 (or the pseudogene TRBV3-2) to TRBJ2-5; D perhaps matches TRBD2 (5 bases). Trimming pared 3 bases from V and 7 bases from J, leaving 33 bases between. The CDR3 contains 20 residues. CDR1 is LGHDT and CDR2 is YNNKEL in the germline V gene (reference sequence). DNA of the CDR3: TGTGCCAGCAGCCAGAGAATGACAAATTCTATAGCTCCGGGGTTTTTGACCCAGTACTTC. Translating gives CASSQRMTNSIAPGFLTQYF.

The rearrangement links TRBV11-1 to TRBJ2-1; no firm D call. Germline CDR1 reads SGHAT; CDR2 reads FQDESV (reference sequence). This CDR3 has 15 residues. V was trimmed by 1 base and J by 8 bases, leaving 15 bases between them. CDR3 residues: CASSLEISRPYEQFF. The CDR3 nucleotides read TGTGCCAGCAGCTTAGAGATATCGCGTCCCTATGAGCAGTTCTTC.